This is a list of T cell receptor beta chains from one sample in a study. TCRdb analysed the multiplex PCR reads with MiXCR anew, one entry per CDR3 protein. Among approximately 1,100 distinct CDR3 sequences listed, 6% to 8.5% were seen once. The material sequenced was memory CD4+ T cells sorted from blood. These receptors all come from a female donor with breast cancer. Both conserved end residues are part of each CDR3. Fields, in order: V gene, J gene, clone size, D gene, CDR3 protein, CDR3 DNA. The D gene is left open where the match is weak. Some rows mark clone size as missing; the rest say once, few, many or name a class of expanded clone.

V: TRBV12-3/TRBV12-4
J: TRBJ1-2
size: medium-sized
D: TRBD1
CDR3: CASSKPGTGRYGYTF
DNA: TGTGCCAGCAGTAAACCCGGGACAGGGAGGTATGGCTACACCTTC

V: TRBV12-3/TRBV12-4
J: TRBJ1-2
size: medium-sized
D: TRBD1
CDR3: CASRPRDRAGYTF
DNA: TGTGCCAGCAGGCCCCGGGACAGGGCTGGCTACACCTTC

V: TRBV12-3/TRBV12-4
J: TRBJ1-2
size: large
D: -
CDR3: CASSLRSLDSTYGYTF
DNA: TGTGCCAGCAGTTTACGGAGCCTGGACAGTACCTATGGCTACACCTTC

V: TRBV12-3/TRBV12-4
J: TRBJ1-2
size: medium-sized
D: TRBD1
CDR3: CASSLADRGGYTF
DNA: TGTGCCAGCAGTTTGGCGGACAGGGGTGGCTACACCTTC

V: TRBV12-3/TRBV12-4
J: TRBJ1-2
size: large
D: -
CDR3: CASSAGGYGYTF
DNA: TGTGCCAGCAGTGCTGGAGGCTATGGCTACACCTTC

V: TRBV12-3/TRBV12-4
J: TRBJ1-2
size: medium-sized
D: -
CDR3: CASSLVGRLDYGYTF
DNA: TGTGCCAGCAGTTTAGTGGGGAGGCTAGACTATGGCTACACCTTC

V: TRBV12-3/TRBV12-4
J: TRBJ1-2
size: medium-sized
D: -
CDR3: CASSPTVNYGYTF
DNA: TGTGCCAGCAGCCCTACAGTTAACTATGGCTACACCTTC

V: TRBV12-3/TRBV12-4
J: TRBJ1-2
size: medium-sized
D: -
CDR3: CASSNSGNYGYTF
DNA: TGTGCCAGCAGTAACAGCGGGAACTATGGCTACACCTTC

V: TRBV12-3/TRBV12-4
J: TRBJ1-2
size: medium-sized
D: TRBD1
CDR3: CASTPRDRVYGYTF
DNA: TGTGCCAGCACCCCTCGGGACAGGGTCTATGGCTACACCTTC

V: TRBV12-3/TRBV12-4
J: TRBJ1-2
size: medium-sized
D: -
CDR3: CASSPGLDYGYTF
DNA: TGTGCCAGCAGCCCCGGCTTGGACTATGGCTACACCTTC

V: TRBV12-3/TRBV12-4
J: TRBJ1-2
size: large
D: -
CDR3: CASSPRAGSYGYTF
DNA: TGTGCCAGCAGTCCCCGGGCAGGATCCTATGGCTACACCTTC

V: TRBV12-3/TRBV12-4
J: TRBJ1-2
size: medium-sized
D: -
CDR3: CASSTTVTPFGYTF
DNA: TGTGCCAGCAGCACGACAGTGACTCCGTTCGGCTACACCTTC

V: TRBV12-3/TRBV12-4
J: TRBJ1-2
size: medium-sized
D: -
CDR3: CASSTDRGDGYTF
DNA: TGTGCCAGCAGTACAGACCGCGGTGATGGCTACACCTTC

V: TRBV12-3/TRBV12-4
J: TRBJ1-2
size: medium-sized
D: -
CDR3: CASSLTHRGDYGYTF
DNA: TGTGCCAGCAGTTTAACCCACCGTGGGGACTATGGCTACACCTTC

V: TRBV12-3/TRBV12-4
J: TRBJ1-2
size: medium-sized
D: TRBD1
CDR3: CASSPGTGYNYGYTF
DNA: TGTGCCAGCAGCCCTGGGACAGGGTACAACTATGGCTACACCTTC

V: TRBV12-3/TRBV12-4
J: TRBJ1-2
size: medium-sized
D: -
CDR3: CASSRDGRYGYTF
DNA: TGTGCCAGCAGTCGAGACGGGCGCTATGGCTACACCTTC

V: TRBV12-3/TRBV12-4
J: TRBJ1-2
size: medium-sized
D: TRBD1
CDR3: CASSLDPDRGKGYGYTF
DNA: TGTGCCAGCAGTTTAGACCCGGACAGGGGTAAGGGCTATGGCTACACCTTC

V: TRBV12-3/TRBV12-4
J: TRBJ1-2
size: medium-sized
D: -
CDR3: CASSFAGGGYTF
DNA: TGTGCCAGCAGTTTTGCAGGTGGCGGCTACACCTTC

V: TRBV12-3/TRBV12-4
J: TRBJ1-2
size: medium-sized
D: -
CDR3: CASTRPAYGYTF
DNA: TGTGCCAGCACCCGACCCGCTTATGGCTACACCTTC

V: TRBV12-3/TRBV12-4
J: TRBJ1-2
size: large
D: TRBD1
CDR3: CASSLGQGASNYGYTF
DNA: TGTGCCAGCAGTTTAGGACAGGGCGCCTCTAACTATGGCTACACCTTC

V: TRBV12-3/TRBV12-4
J: TRBJ1-2
size: medium-sized
D: -
CDR3: CASSFARAGGYTF
DNA: TGTGCCAGCAGTTTTGCCAGGGCCGGTGGCTACACCTTC

V: TRBV12-3/TRBV12-4
J: TRBJ1-2
size: medium-sized
D: -
CDR3: CASRLAGVRGGYTF
DNA: TGTGCCAGCAGACTCGCAGGGGTTCGGGGTGGCTACACCTTC

V: TRBV12-3/TRBV12-4
J: TRBJ1-2
size: large
D: -
CDR3: CASSLEWGGGYTF
DNA: TGTGCCAGCAGTTTAGAGTGGGGCGGTGGCTACACCTTC

V: TRBV12-3/TRBV12-4
J: TRBJ1-2
size: medium-sized
D: -
CDR3: CASLPAVGYGYTF
DNA: TGTGCCAGCCTCCCGGCCGTAGGTTATGGCTACACCTTC

V: TRBV12-3/TRBV12-4
J: TRBJ1-2
size: medium-sized
D: TRBD1
CDR3: CASSQGQTRWFGYTF
DNA: TGTGCCAGCAGTCAGGGACAGACCCGTTGGTTTGGCTACACCTTC

V: TRBV12-3/TRBV12-4
J: TRBJ1-2
size: medium-sized
D: -
CDR3: CASSLDLQGGYTF
DNA: TGTGCCAGCAGTTTAGACCTCCAAGGTGGCTACACCTTC

V: TRBV12-3/TRBV12-4
J: TRBJ1-2
size: -
D: -
CDR3: CASSLLYGYTF
DNA: TGTGCCAGCAGTTTACTGTATGGCTACACCTTC

V: TRBV12-3/TRBV12-4
J: TRBJ1-2
size: medium-sized
D: -
CDR3: CASSFTAFYGYTF
DNA: TGTGCCAGCAGTTTTACTGCCTTTTATGGCTACACCTTC

V: TRBV12-3/TRBV12-4
J: TRBJ1-2
size: medium-sized
D: -
CDR3: CASTRPTSLISNYGYTF
DNA: TGTGCCAGCACTCGACCGACAAGCCTTATTTCTAACTATGGCTACACCTTC

V: TRBV12-3/TRBV12-4
J: TRBJ1-2
size: medium-sized
D: -
CDR3: CASSFRDKVGYTF
DNA: TGTGCCAGCAGTTTCCGGGACAAAGTGGGCTACACCTTC

V: TRBV12-3/TRBV12-4
J: TRBJ1-2
size: medium-sized
D: TRBD1
CDR3: CASSNRGGYTF
DNA: TGTGCCAGCAGTAACAGGGGCGGCTACACCTTC

V: TRBV12-3/TRBV12-4
J: TRBJ1-2
size: medium-sized
D: -
CDR3: CASSLNSGGGYGYTF
DNA: TGTGCCAGCAGTTTAAATTCAGGCGGCGGCTATGGCTACACCTTC

V: TRBV12-3/TRBV12-4
J: TRBJ1-2
size: large
D: -
CDR3: CASSSGRQLYGYTF
DNA: TGTGCCAGCAGTTCCGGACGGCAACTATATGGCTACACCTTC

V: TRBV12-3/TRBV12-4
J: TRBJ1-2
size: medium-sized
D: -
CDR3: CASSLAGRAANYGYTF
DNA: TGTGCCAGCAGTTTAGCAGGCAGGGCGGCTAACTATGGCTACACCTTC

V: TRBV12-3/TRBV12-4
J: TRBJ1-2
size: medium-sized
D: TRBD1
CDR3: CASSTGTGDYGYTF
DNA: TGTGCCAGCAGTACCGGGACAGGGGACTATGGCTACACCTTC

V: TRBV12-3/TRBV12-4
J: TRBJ1-2
size: large
D: -
CDR3: CASSFGHQNYGYTF
DNA: TGTGCCAGCAGTTTTGGACACCAGAACTATGGCTACACCTTC

V: TRBV12-3/TRBV12-4
J: TRBJ1-2
size: large
D: -
CDR3: CASSDRPRNYGYTF
DNA: TGTGCCAGCAGTGACAGACCCCGGAACTATGGCTACACCTTC

V: TRBV12-3/TRBV12-4
J: TRBJ1-2
size: medium-sized
D: -
CDR3: CASSFTTGPIRIEGGYTF
DNA: TGTGCCAGCAGTTTCACCACGGGACCCATCCGCATAGAGGGTGGCTACACCTTC

V: TRBV12-3/TRBV12-4
J: TRBJ1-2
size: medium-sized
D: -
CDR3: CASSPTPWQGDGYTF
DNA: TGTGCCAGCAGTCCCACGCCGTGGCAGGGAGATGGCTACACCTTC

V: TRBV12-3/TRBV12-4
J: TRBJ1-2
size: medium-sized
D: TRBD1
CDR3: CASTSDRVNGYTF
DNA: TGTGCCAGCACTTCAGACAGGGTGAATGGCTACACCTTC